This T cell receptor (beta chain) was identified during a study of preoperative IRX-2 immunotherapy in early breast cancer. Only in-frame clones appear in the TCRdb table, and some are missing; sequencing was by immunoSEQ multiplex PCR. The sample yields roughly 34,000 clones, around nine tenths seen once. Stated treatment: preoperative locoregional IRX-2 cytokine immunotherapy. Patients received preoperative, locoregional IRX-2 cytokine immunotherapy in a phase Ib study. The germline V gene has CDR1 MNHGY and CDR2 SAAAGT. V was pared by 5 bases and J by 0 bases, with 13 bases between. The CDR3 loop spans 15 amino acids.

The sequence was obtained from a human donor with breast cancer. The chain has TRBV6-8 and TRBJ2-5; D gene ambiguous. Sequences were derived from tumor tissue, sampled after IRX-2 immunotherapy. The CDR3 region is CASSVPQENQETQYF. As DNA, the CDR3 is TGTGCCAGCAGTGTACCCCAGGAAAACCAAGAGACCCAGTACTTC.